In its sample, the clone carrying this T cell receptor beta chain was seen a few times. Its antigen remains unknown. The time point is: cycle 4 day 1 (C4D1), after less than 7 weeks of nivolumab. No patient escaped relapse after autologous stem cell transplantation, and brentuximab vedotin exposure varied. The record originates from a study of PD-1 blockade in classical Hodgkin lymphoma. Study in general: Patients were treated with nivolumab at 3 mg/kg, and this was given intravenously every 2 weeks. Study results and caveats: Diversity similar to that of newly diagnosed patients was seen at baseline in complete responders.

CDR3 length equals 15 residues. V gave up 4 bases and J gave up 2 bases, with 11 bases separating them. Germline loops: CDR1 SGHTA, CDR2 FQGTGA. Here immunoSEQ multiplex PCR was the method, and the copy in TCRdb shows in-frame clones only, minus some. Among some 52,000 clones listed, approximately 89% were seen once. This TCR derives from a human donor with classical Hodgkin lymphoma. Sequencing was performed on peripheral blood mononuclear cells (PBMCs), taken before the fourth cycle of nivolumab. The gene calls are TRBV7-3 and TRBJ2-2, with D perhaps being TRBD1 or TRBD2 (5 bases each). CDR3 bases: TGTGCCAGCAGCTCCCAGCGGACAAACACCGGGGAGCTGTTTTTT. Its translation is CASSSQRTNTGELFF. Combining the CDR3 with reference TRBV7-3 and TRBJ2-2 gives the whole variable domain GAGVSQTPSNKVTEKGKYVELRCDPISGHTALYWYRQSLGQGPEFLIYFQGTGAADDSGLPNDRFFAVRPEGSVSTLKIQRTERGDSAVYLCASSSQRTNTGELFFGEGSRLTVL.